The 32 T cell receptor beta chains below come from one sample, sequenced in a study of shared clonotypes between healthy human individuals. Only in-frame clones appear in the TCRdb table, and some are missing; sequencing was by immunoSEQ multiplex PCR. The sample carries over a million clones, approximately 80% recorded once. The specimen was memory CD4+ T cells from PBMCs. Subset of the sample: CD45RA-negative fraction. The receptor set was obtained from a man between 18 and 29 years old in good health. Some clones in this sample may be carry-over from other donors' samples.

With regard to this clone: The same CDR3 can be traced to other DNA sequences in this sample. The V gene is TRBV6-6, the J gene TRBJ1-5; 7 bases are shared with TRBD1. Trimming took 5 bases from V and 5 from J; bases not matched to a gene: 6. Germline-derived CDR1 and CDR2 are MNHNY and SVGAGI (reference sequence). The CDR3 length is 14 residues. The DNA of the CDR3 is TGTGCCAGCAGTAAACAGGGGAGGGATCAGCCCCAGCATTTT. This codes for CASSKQGRDQPQHF.

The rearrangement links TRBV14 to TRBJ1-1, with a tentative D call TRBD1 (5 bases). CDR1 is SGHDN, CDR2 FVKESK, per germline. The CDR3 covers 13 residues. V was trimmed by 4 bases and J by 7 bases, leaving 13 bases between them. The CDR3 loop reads CASSRDRGNEAFF. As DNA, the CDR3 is TGTGCCAGCAGCCGGGACCGCGGCAATGAAGCTTTCTTT.

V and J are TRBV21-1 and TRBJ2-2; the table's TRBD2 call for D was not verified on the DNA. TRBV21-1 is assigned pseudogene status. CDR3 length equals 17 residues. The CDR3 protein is CASSLCWDYSPTGELFF. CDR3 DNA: TGTGCCAGCAGCCTCTGTTGGGACTATTCCCCCACCGGGGAGCTGTTTTTT.

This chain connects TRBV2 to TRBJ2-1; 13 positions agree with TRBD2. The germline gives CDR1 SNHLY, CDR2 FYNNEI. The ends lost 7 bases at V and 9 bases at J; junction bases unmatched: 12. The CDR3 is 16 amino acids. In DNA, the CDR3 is TGTGCCAGCACCACAATCCTCGGGACTAGCGGGGTTGAGCAGTTCTTC. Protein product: CASTTILGTSGVEQFF.

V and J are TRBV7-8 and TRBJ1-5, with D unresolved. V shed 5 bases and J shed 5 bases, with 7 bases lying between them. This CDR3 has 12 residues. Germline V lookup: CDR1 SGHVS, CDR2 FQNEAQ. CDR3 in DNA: TGTGCCAGCAGCCGAAACGATCAGCCCCAGCATTTT. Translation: CASSRNDQPQHF.

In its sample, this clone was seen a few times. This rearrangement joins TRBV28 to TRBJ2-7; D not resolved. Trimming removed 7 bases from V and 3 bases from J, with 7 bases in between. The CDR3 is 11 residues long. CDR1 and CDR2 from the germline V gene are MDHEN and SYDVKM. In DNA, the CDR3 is TGTGCCAGCAAAACTGACTACGAGCAGTACTTC. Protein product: CASKTDYEQYF.

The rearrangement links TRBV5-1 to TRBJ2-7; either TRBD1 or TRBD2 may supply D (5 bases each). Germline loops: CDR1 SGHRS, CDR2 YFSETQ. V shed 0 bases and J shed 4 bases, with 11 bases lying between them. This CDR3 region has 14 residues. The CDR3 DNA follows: TGCGCCAGCAGCTTGGCCGGGGACCAATACGAGCAGTACTTC. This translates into CASSLAGDQYEQYF.

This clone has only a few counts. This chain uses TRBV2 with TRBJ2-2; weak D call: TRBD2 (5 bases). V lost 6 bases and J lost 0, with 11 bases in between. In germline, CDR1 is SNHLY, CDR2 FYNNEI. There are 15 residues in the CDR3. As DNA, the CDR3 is TGTGCCAGCAGAACTACGGGGTCGAACACCGGGGAGCTGTTTTTT. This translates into CASRTTGSNTGELFF.

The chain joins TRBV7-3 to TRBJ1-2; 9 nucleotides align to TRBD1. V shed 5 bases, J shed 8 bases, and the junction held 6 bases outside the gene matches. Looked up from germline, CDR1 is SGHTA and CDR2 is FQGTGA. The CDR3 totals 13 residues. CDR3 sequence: CASSVGGTGGYTF. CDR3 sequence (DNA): TGTGCCAGCAGCGTCGGAGGGACAGGGGGCTACACCTTC. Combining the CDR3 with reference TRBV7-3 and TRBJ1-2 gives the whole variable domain GAGVSQTPSNKVTEKGKYVELRCDPISGHTALYWYRQSLGQGPEFLIYFQGTGAADDSGLPNDRFFAVRPEGSVSTLKIQRTERGDSAVYLCASSVGGTGGYTFGSGTRLTVV.

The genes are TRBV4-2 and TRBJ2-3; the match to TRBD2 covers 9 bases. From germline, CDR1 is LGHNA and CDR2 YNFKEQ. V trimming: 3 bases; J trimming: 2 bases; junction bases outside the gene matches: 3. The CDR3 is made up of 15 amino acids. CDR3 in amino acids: CASSQGLAYTDTQYF. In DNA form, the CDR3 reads TGTGCCAGCAGCCAGGGACTAGCCTACACAGATACGCAGTATTTT.

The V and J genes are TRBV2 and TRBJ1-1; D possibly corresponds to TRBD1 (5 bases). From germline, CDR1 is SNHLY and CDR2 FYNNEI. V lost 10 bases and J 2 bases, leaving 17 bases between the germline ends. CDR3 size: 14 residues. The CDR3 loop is CAIPQGLSNTEAFF. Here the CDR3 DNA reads TGTGCCATACCCCAGGGTCTCTCCAACACTGAAGCTTTCTTT.

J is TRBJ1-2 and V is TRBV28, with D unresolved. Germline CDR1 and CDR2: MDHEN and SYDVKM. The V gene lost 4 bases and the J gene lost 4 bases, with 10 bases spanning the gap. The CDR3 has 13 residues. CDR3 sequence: CASSWQASYGYTF. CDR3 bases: TGTGCCAGCAGTTGGCAGGCTAGCTATGGCTACACCTTC.

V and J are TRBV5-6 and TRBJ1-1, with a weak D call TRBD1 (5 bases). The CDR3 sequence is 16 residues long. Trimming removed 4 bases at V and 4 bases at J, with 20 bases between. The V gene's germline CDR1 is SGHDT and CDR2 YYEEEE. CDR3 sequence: CASSGGPGTAGTEAFF. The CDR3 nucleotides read TGTGCCAGCAGCGGAGGGCCCGGGACGGCTGGCACTGAAGCTTTCTTT.

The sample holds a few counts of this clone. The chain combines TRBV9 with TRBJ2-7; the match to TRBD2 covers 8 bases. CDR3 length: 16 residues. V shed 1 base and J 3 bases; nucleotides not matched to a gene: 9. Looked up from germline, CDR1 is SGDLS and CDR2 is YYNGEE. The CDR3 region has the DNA TGTGCCAGCAGCGTAACCCAACTAGCGGCAAACTACGAGCAGTACTTC. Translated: CASSVTQLAANYEQYF.

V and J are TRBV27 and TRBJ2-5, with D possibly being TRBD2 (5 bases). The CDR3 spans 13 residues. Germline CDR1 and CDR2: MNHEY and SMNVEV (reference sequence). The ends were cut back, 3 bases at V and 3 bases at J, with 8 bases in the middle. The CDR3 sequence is CASSFRREETQYF. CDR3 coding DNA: TGTGCCAGCAGTTTTCGGCGGGAAGAGACCCAGTACTTC.

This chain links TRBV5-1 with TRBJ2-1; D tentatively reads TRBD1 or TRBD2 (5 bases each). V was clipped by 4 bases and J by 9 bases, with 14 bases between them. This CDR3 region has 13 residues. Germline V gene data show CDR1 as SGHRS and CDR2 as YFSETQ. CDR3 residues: CASSPGPAAEQFF. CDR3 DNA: TGCGCCAGCAGCCCGGGACCCGCCGCTGAGCAGTTCTTC.

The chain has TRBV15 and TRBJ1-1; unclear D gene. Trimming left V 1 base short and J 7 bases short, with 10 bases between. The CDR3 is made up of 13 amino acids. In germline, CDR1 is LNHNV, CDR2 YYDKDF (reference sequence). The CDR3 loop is CATSRGGWGEAFF. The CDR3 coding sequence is TGTGCCACCAGCAGAGGAGGGTGGGGTGAAGCTTTCTTT.

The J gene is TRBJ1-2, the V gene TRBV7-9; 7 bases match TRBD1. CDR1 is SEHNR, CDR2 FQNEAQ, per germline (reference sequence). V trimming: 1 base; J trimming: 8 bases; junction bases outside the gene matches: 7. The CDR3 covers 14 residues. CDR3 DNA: TGTGCCAGCAGCTTAGGAAACCAGGGGGAAGGCTACACCTTC. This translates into CASSLGNQGEGYTF.

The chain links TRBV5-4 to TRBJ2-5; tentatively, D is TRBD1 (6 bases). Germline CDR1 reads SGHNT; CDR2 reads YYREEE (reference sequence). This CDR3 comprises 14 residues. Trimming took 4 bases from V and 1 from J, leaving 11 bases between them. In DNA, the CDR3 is TGTGCCAGCAGCACCCAGGACAGCCAAGAGACCCAGTACTTC. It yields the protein CASSTQDSQETQYF.

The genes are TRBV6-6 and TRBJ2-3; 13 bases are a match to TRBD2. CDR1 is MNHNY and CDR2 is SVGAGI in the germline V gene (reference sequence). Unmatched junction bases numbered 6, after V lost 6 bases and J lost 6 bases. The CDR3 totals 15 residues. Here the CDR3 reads CASRLGLAGADTQYF. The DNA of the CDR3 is TGTGCCAGCAGACTCGGACTAGCGGGAGCCGATACGCAGTATTTT.

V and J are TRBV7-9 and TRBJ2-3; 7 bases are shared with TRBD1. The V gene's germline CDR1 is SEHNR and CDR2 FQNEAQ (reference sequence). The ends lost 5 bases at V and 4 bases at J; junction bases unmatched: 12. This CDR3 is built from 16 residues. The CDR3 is CASSPYLTGSPDTQYF. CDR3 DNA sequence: TGTGCCAGCAGCCCATACTTGACAGGGTCCCCAGATACGCAGTATTTT.

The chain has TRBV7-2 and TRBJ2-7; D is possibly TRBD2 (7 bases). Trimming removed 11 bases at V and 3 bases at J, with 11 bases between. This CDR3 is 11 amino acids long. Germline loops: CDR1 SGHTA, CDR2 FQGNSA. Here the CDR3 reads CALRGGYEQYF. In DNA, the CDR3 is TGTGCCCTAAGGGGGGGCTACGAGCAGTACTTC.

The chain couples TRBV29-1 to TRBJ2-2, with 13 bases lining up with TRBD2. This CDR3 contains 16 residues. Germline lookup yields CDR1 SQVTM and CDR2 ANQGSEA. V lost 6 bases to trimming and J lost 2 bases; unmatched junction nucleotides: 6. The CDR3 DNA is TGCAGCGTCGAGGGACTAGCGGGAATAAACACCGGGGAGCTGTTTTTT. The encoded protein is CSVEGLAGINTGELFF.

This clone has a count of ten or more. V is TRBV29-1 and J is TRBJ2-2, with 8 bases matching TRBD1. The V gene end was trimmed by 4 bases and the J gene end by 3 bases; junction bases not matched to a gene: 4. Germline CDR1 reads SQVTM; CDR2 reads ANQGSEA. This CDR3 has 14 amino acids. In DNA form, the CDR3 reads TGCAGCGTTGGGATACAGGGGGACACCGGGGAGCTGTTTTTT. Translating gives CSVGIQGDTGELFF.

CDR3 sequence: CAWSVGRGDGGYTF. CDR3 DNA: TGTGCCTGGAGTGTAGGTAGGGGAGATGGTGGCTACACCTTC. V is TRBV30 and J is TRBJ1-2; TRBD1 might be the D (5 bases). Germline V gene data show CDR1 as GTSNPN and CDR2 as SVGIG (reference sequence). V was shortened by 0 bases and J by 7 bases, with 15 bases between the two germline ends. The CDR3 has 14 amino acids.

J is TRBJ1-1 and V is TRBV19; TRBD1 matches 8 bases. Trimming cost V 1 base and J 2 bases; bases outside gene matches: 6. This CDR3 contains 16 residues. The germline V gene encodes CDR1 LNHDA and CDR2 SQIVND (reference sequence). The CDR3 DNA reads TGTGCCAGTAGTATAGGGGCAGGGGGCCGAAACACTGAAGCTTTCTTT. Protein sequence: CASSIGAGGRNTEAFF. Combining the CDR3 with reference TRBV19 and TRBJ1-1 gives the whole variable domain DGGITQSPKYLFRKEGQNVTLSCEQNLNHDAMYWYRQDPGQGLRLIYYSQIVNDFQKGDIAEGYSVSREKKESFPLTVTSAQKNPTAFYLCASSIGAGGRNTEAFFGQGTRLTVV.

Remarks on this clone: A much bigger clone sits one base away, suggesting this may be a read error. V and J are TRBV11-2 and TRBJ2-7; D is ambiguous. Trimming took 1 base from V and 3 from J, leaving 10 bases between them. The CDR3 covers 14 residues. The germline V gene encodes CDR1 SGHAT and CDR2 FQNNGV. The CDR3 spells CASSLVRRFYEQYF. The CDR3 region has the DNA TGTGCCAGCAGCTTAGTGCGACGGTTCTACGAGCAGTACTTC. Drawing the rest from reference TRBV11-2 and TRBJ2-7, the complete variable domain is EAGVAQSPRYKIIEKRQSVAFWCNPISGHATLYWYQQILGQGPKLLIQFQNNGVVDDSQLPKDRFSAERLKGVDSTLKIQPAKLEDSAVYLCASSLVRRFYEQYFGPGTRLTVT.

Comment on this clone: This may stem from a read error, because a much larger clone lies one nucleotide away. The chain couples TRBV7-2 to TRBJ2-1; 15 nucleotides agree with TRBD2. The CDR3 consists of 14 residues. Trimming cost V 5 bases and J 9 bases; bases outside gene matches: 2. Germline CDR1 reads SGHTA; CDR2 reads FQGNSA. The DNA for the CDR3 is TGTGCCAGCAGCCGGACTAGCGGGAGGGGTGAGCAGTTCTTC. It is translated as CASSRTSGRGEQFF.

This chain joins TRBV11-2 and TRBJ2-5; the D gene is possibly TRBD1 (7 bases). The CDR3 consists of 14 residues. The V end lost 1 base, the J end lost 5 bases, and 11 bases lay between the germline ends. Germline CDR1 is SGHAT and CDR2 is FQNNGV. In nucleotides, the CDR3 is TGTGCCAGCAGCTTAGTCAGGGGGGTGGAGACCCAGTACTTC. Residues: CASSLVRGVETQYF.

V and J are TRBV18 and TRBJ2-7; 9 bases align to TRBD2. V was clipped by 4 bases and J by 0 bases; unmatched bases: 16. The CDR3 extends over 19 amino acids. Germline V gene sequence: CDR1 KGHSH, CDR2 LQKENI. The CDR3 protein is CASSLTGASGKGSSYEQYF. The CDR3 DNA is TGTGCCAGCTCACTAACAGGGGCTAGCGGGAAGGGAAGCTCCTACGAGCAGTACTTC.

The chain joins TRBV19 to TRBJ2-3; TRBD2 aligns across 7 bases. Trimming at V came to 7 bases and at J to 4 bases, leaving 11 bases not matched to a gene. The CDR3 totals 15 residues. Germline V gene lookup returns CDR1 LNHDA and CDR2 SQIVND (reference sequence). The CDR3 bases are TGTGCCAGTACTTCCCAGCGGGACCCGCCAGATACGCAGTATTTT. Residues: CASTSQRDPPDTQYF.

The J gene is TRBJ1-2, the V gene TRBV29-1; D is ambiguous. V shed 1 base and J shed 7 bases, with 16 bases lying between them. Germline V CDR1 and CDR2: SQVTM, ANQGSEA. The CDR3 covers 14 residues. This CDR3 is CSVEATSGVSGYTF. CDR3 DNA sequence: TGCAGCGTTGAAGCGACATCCGGGGTGAGTGGCTACACCTTC.